These 27 T cell receptor beta chains came from one sample sequenced in a study of Graves' ophthalmopathy and Graves' hyperthyroidism. TCR beta CDR3 amplification used RNA transcripts. The workflow started with a first-round RT-PCR run with HTBI primers and then moved on to a second-round multiplex PCR. TCRdb redid the calling of the multiplex PCR reads with MiXCR, one entry per CDR3 protein. There are hundreds of thousands of distinct CDR3 sequences in the sample; about 20% occur only once, and approximately 6.9% lies in the top ten. Sample: peripheral blood. All receptors derive from a woman younger than 35 with stable Graves' hyperthyroidism. Some clones in this sample may be carry-over from other donors' samples.

This clonotype was picked up many times. The chain employs TRBV7-2 and TRBJ2-7; unclear D gene. This CDR3 is built from 11 residues. CDR1 and CDR2 (germline): SGHTA, FQGNSA. The germline V and J ends were trimmed by 3 bases and 6 bases, with 6 bases remaining between them. The CDR3 sequence: CASSFFTEQYF. The CDR3, as DNA: TGTGCCAGCAGCTTTTTTACCGAGCAGTACTTC.

This clonotype was seen many times. The chain is built from TRBV9 and TRBJ1-1; D may be TRBD1 (6 bases). Germline V gene sequence: CDR1 SGDLS, CDR2 YYNGEE. The germline V and J ends were trimmed by 3 bases and 1 base, with 10 bases remaining between them. This CDR3 spans 14 amino acids. CDR3 DNA sequence: TGTGCCAGCAGCGCTACAGGGACGAACACTGAAGCTTTCTTT. It encodes CASSATGTNTEAFF.

The rearrangement links TRBV18 to TRBJ1-6, with TRBD1 matching 10 bases. V shed 4 bases, J shed 10 bases, and the junction held 10 bases outside the gene matches. CDR3 length: 16 amino acids. Looked up from germline, CDR1 is KGHSH and CDR2 is LQKENI. The CDR3 sequence is CASSLSPGTGDSPLHF. Here the CDR3 DNA reads TGTGCCAGCTCACTCAGTCCCGGGACAGGGGACTCACCCCTCCACTTT.

This clonotype was recorded many times. The chain carries TRBV19 and TRBJ2-6; 8 nucleotides align to TRBD1. V lost 7 bases and J lost 0; bases outside the gene matches: 8. Germline V CDR1 and CDR2: LNHDA, SQIVND (reference sequence). The CDR3 sequence is 17 residues long. The CDR3 coding sequence is TGTGCCAGTACTTTCGGGACAGGAGACTCTGGGGCCAACGTCCTGACTTTC. It translates to CASTFGTGDSGANVLTF.

This clonotype was picked up many times. CDR3 amino acids: CASSRTRGNYGYTF. The CDR3 DNA follows: TGTGCCAGCAGCCGCACGCGGGGTAACTATGGCTACACCTTC. The chain has TRBV28 and TRBJ1-2; D not certain. Per the germline V gene, CDR1 is MDHEN and CDR2 is SYDVKM. The CDR3 is made up of 14 amino acids. V lost 6 bases and J 1 base, leaving 12 bases between the germline ends.

The chain is built from TRBV5-5 and TRBJ2-5; no clear D gene. Trimming stripped 4 bases from V and 3 bases from J, with 13 bases between. This CDR3 region has 14 residues. CDR1 and CDR2 from the germline V gene are SGHKS and YYEKEE (reference sequence). CDR3 amino acids: CASSETPRKETQYF. The CDR3 DNA follows: TGTGCCAGCAGCGAGACCCCGCGGAAAGAGACCCAGTACTTC.

This clonotype was recorded many times. This sequence may be a read error, since a much larger clone differs from it by one base. The chain links TRBV2 to TRBJ2-5; 8 bases align to TRBD1. Germline V lookup: CDR1 SNHLY, CDR2 FYNNEI. CDR3 length: 14 amino acids. The CDR3 is CASSADRAQETKYF. In DNA, the CDR3 is TGTGCCAGCAGCGCGGACAGGGCCCAAGAGACCAAGTACTTC.

There are many counts of this clonotype. This chain joins TRBV12-3 or TRBV12-4 and TRBJ1-5; D gene unclear. V lost 6 bases and J 5 bases, leaving 11 bases between the germline ends. This CDR3 region has 13 residues. CDR3 residues: CASSPESHQPQHF. The CDR3 region has the DNA TGTGCCAGCAGCCCTGAGTCGCATCAGCCCCAGCATTTT.

V is TRBV12-3 or TRBV12-4 and J is TRBJ2-2; TRBD2 matches 8 bases. The CDR3 contains 15 residues. V shed 5 bases and J 1 base; nucleotides not matched to a gene: 3. The CDR3: CASSKSGGNTGELFF. The CDR3 nucleotides are TGTGCCAGCAGTAAAAGCGGGGGGAACACCGGGGAGCTGTTTTTT.

The chain is built from TRBV29-1 and TRBJ2-5, with 10 bases identical to TRBD1. Trimming took 8 bases from V and 5 from J; bases not matched to a gene: 8. The CDR3 totals 13 residues. CDR1 and CDR2 from the germline V gene are SQVTM and ANQGSEA. This CDR3 reads CSFRTGGGETQYF. CDR3 nucleotide sequence: TGCAGCTTCCGGACAGGGGGTGGGGAGACCCAGTACTTC.

The V and J genes are TRBV6-2 or TRBV6-3 and TRBJ2-7; the match to TRBD1 covers 9 bases. The V gene end was trimmed by 5 bases and the J gene end by 5 bases; junction bases not matched to a gene: 10. Germline CDR1 MNHEY, CDR2 SVGEGT. CDR3 length: 15 residues. The CDR3: CASSPLGQGNHEQYF. For the CDR3, the DNA is TGTGCCAGCAGTCCCCTCGGACAGGGGAACCACGAGCAGTACTTC.

Ten or more counts support this clonotype. The chain uses TRBV24-1 and TRBJ2-7; 7 positions agree with TRBD1. The V and J ends lost 4 bases and 2 bases, in that order; junction bases with no gene match: 4. CDR3 length equals 14 residues. Looked up from germline, CDR1 is KGHDR and CDR2 is SFDVKD. CDR3 in DNA: TGTGCCACCAGTGACCCCGACAGGGCCTACGAGCAGTACTTC. As protein: CATSDPDRAYEQYF.

This clonotype was seen many times. The gene calls are TRBV12-3 or TRBV12-4 and TRBJ1-5; perhaps TRBD1 as D (5 bases). V shed 3 bases and J shed 7 bases, with 16 bases lying between them. This CDR3 spans 15 amino acids. As DNA, the CDR3 is TGTGCCAGCAGTTTTAGAGGGGCGGTCCACCAGCCCCAGCATTTT. This translates into CASSFRGAVHQPQHF.

This clonotype was counted only a few times. This chain uses TRBV3-1 with TRBJ2-5, with a possible D match to TRBD1 (6 bases). CDR1 is LGHDT and CDR2 is YNNKEL in the germline V gene (reference sequence). V was shortened by 3 bases and J by 1 base, with 12 bases between the two germline ends. This CDR3 has 15 residues. In nucleotides, the CDR3 is TGTGCCAGCAGCCACTACAGGGAAGCCCAAGAGACCCAGTACTTC. The encoded protein is CASSHYREAQETQYF.

V gene TRBV28 combines with J gene TRBJ1-6, with D uncertain. The germline CDR1 and CDR2 sequences are MDHEN and SYDVKM. The CDR3 extends over 14 amino acids. The V and J ends lost 2 bases and 10 bases respectively, with 12 bases between them. CDR3 in amino acids: CASSLKGPTSPLHF. The CDR3 DNA is TGTGCCAGCAGTTTAAAAGGGCCGACCTCACCCCTCCACTTT.

This clonotype was found many times. This rearrangement joins TRBV30 to TRBJ2-7, with D unresolved. The CDR3 consists of 12 residues. Germline loops: CDR1 GTSNPN, CDR2 SVGIG (reference sequence). Trimming removed 2 bases from V and 4 bases from J, with 9 bases in between. The CDR3 region has the DNA TGTGCCTGGAGTCCTAGTCTTTACGAGCAGTACTTC. The encoded protein is CAWSPSLYEQYF.

This clonotype showed up many times. The V call is TRBV20-1, the J call TRBJ2-2, with 9 bases aligning to TRBD1. V trimming: 2 bases; J trimming: 3 bases; junction bases outside the gene matches: 10. CDR3 length: 17 amino acids. Germline V gene data show CDR1 as DFQATT and CDR2 as SNEGSKA (reference sequence). CDR3 sequence reads: CSARRDRDIWDTGELFF. The CDR3 DNA reads TGCAGTGCTAGAAGGGACAGGGATATATGGGACACCGGGGAGCTGTTTTTT.

This chain links TRBV10-3 with TRBJ1-2; the D gene is possibly TRBD1 (6 bases). Between the trimmed V and J ends, which lost 6 bases and 6 bases, there was a span of 14 bases. The CDR3 extends over 13 amino acids. CDR1 is ENHRY and CDR2 is SYGVKD in the germline V gene. The CDR3 loop reads CAIRGRGVDGYTF. The CDR3 DNA is TGTGCCATCAGAGGCAGGGGCGTGGATGGCTACACCTTC.

This clonotype was counted at least ten times. V is TRBV18 and J is TRBJ1-1; D may be TRBD1 (6 bases). Germline V gene sequence: CDR1 KGHSH, CDR2 LQKENI. This CDR3 is 14 amino acids long. V was pared by 5 bases and J by 5 bases, with 15 bases between. The CDR3 loop is CASSTSQGDTEAFF. In DNA form, the CDR3 reads TGTGCCAGCTCAACGTCACAGGGAGATACTGAAGCTTTCTTT.

This clonotype was counted a few times. The chain joins TRBV7-9 to TRBJ2-2; unclear D gene. Trimming pared 5 bases from V and 1 base from J, leaving 8 bases between. This CDR3 comprises 14 residues. The germline gives CDR1 SEHNR, CDR2 FQNEAQ (reference sequence). Here the CDR3 DNA reads TGTGCCAGCAGCCTCAAACAGAACACCGGGGAGCTGTTTTTT. Its protein product is CASSLKQNTGELFF.

In its sample, this clonotype was seen many times. The chain recombines TRBV10-2 with TRBJ2-7; D might be TRBD1 (6 bases). The V end was cut by 4 bases, the J end by 5 bases, with 18 bases between. This CDR3 has 15 residues. Germline V gene data show CDR1 as WSHSY and CDR2 as SAAADI. The CDR3 coding sequence is TGCGCCAGCAGTGCACCCCACAGGGTTCAAGACGAGCAGTACTTC. This translates into CASSAPHRVQDEQYF.

The chain couples TRBV3-1 to TRBJ2-5; D may match TRBD1 or TRBD2 (5 bases each). The V end was cut by 4 bases, the J end by 2 bases, with 14 bases between. Germline V gene sequence: CDR1 LGHDT, CDR2 YNNKEL (reference sequence). The CDR3 covers 15 residues. The CDR3 sequence is CASSRTGTWQETQYF. DNA of the CDR3: TGTGCCAGCAGCCGGACCGGGACGTGGCAAGAGACCCAGTACTTC.

This clonotype was found many times. V is TRBV18 and J is TRBJ2-7; tentative D call: TRBD1 (5 bases). The germline CDR1 and CDR2 sequences are KGHSH and LQKENI. Trimming removed 3 bases from V and 6 bases from J, with 12 bases in between. CDR3 size: 13 residues. Here the CDR3 reads CASSPDSLAEQYF. CDR3 nucleotide sequence: TGTGCCAGCTCACCCGACAGTCTGGCCGAGCAGTACTTC.

The genes are TRBV6-4 and TRBJ2-5; 7 bases match TRBD1. The junction had 7 bases not matched to a gene; V was cut back by 5 bases and J by 4 bases. This CDR3 has 14 amino acids. The germline V gene has CDR1 MRHNA and CDR2 SNTAGT. The CDR3 region is CASSRRDSLETQYF. The CDR3 region has the DNA TGTGCCAGCAGTCGTAGGGACAGCTTAGAGACCCAGTACTTC.

Ten or more counts support this clonotype. The chain employs TRBV20-1 and TRBJ1-1; 9 nucleotides agree with TRBD1. The germline CDR1 and CDR2 sequences are DFQATT and SNEGSKA (reference sequence). The V segment lost 4 bases and the J segment 1 base; nucleotides outside the gene matches: 4. This CDR3 region has 14 residues. The CDR3 bases are TGCAGTGCTAATTTACAGGGGGCGAACACTGAAGCTTTCTTT. Amino acid sequence: CSANLQGANTEAFF.

The rearrangement links TRBV7-8 to TRBJ2-2, with D unresolved. With 3 bases removed from V and 4 bases from J, the gap between germline ends came to 9 bases. The CDR3 has 14 residues. In germline, CDR1 is SGHVS, CDR2 FQNEAQ. This chain's CDR3 is CASSLGWTTGELFF. The CDR3, as DNA: TGTGCCAGCAGCTTGGGGTGGACCACCGGGGAGCTGTTTTTT.

This clonotype was counted many times. The DNA for the CDR3 is TGTGCCAGCAGCTTCGGGGAGGCTGTCACCTATGGCTACACCTTC. Translation gives CASSFGEAVTYGYTF. The chain combines TRBV7-9 with TRBJ1-2; unclear D gene. V lost 3 bases to trimming and J lost 4 bases, with 15 bases between them. The CDR3 contains 15 residues. Germline loops: CDR1 SEHNR, CDR2 FQNEAQ (reference sequence).